Detailed here is one TCR beta chain. What it binds is not known. A junction end diverges from the germline sequence, so it may reflect a read error. Regarding treatment: some 20 received Ad26.COV2.S at low or high dose, single or two shots; several received placebo; per-sample allocation not given. Collection of the samples took place on day 63 after the first injection of vaccine or placebo. Expression of Wuhan-strain SARS-CoV-2 spike came from the Ad26 vector that formed the vaccine. The data are from a study of Ad26.COV2.S vaccination and SARS-CoV-2 variants. Study overall: The donor participated in the COV1001 trial, in its Ad26.COV2.S arm. The authors gave Ad26.COV2.S intramuscularly, either once or twice 56 days apart.

The germline gives CDR1 GTSNPN, CDR2 SVGIG (reference sequence). The CDR3 totals 14 residues. Sequencing used immunoSEQ multiplex PCR; TCRdb keeps in-frame clones, though not all of them. The repertoire has roughly 500,000 clones, 87% of them found once; the top ten carry roughly 13%. The study's findings and limits: Breadth measured for non-spike TCRs was similar across vaccine and placebo recipients.

The clonotype was recovered from a person between 18 and 65 years old who received the Ad26.COV2.S COVID-19 vaccine or a placebo. V gene TRBV30 combines with J gene TRBJ1-4; TRBD1 might be the D (6 bases). Sequencing used peripheral blood, obtained in a trial of Ad26.COV2.S vaccine versus placebo. The CDR3 reads CAGRGNREVEKLFF. The CDR3 DNA reads TGTGCCGGGAGGGGGAACAGGGAAGTCGAAAAACTGTTTTTT.